This T cell receptor (beta chain) was recorded in a study of cytotoxic CD8 clonotypes in ibrutinib-treated CLL. Trimming removed 10 bases at V and 7 bases at J, with 14 bases between. Germline loops: CDR1 SEHNR, CDR2 FQNEAQ (reference sequence). CDR3 length: 12 amino acids. Study-level results: Patients had baseline clonality above age-matched healthy donors, and this clonality moved with circulating CD8+ T-cell counts.

Deep sequencing aimed at 1 in 200,000 to 1 in 1 million T cells' resolution. Here immunoSEQ multiplex PCR was the method, and the copy in TCRdb shows in-frame clones only, minus some. Found here are about 140,000 clones, 91% of them singletons; the top ten hold 10% to 11%. This clone is a singleton in its sample. The antigen remains unidentified. Specimen: PBMCs, collected after 12 months of ibrutinib treatment. The J gene is TRBJ2-1, the V gene TRBV7-9, with D hard to call. The TCR sequence derives from a human donor with chronic lymphocytic leukemia. Written as DNA, the CDR3 is TGTGCCACCGACCTCCGGATGAATGAGCAGTTCTTC. This gives the protein CATDLRMNEQFF.